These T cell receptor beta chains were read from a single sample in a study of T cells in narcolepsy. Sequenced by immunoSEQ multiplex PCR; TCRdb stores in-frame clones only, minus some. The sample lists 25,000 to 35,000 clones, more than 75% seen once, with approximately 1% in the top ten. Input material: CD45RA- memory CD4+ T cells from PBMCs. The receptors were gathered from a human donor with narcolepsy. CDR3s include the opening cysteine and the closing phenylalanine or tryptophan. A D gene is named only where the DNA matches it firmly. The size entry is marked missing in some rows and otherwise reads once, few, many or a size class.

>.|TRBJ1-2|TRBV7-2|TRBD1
CASSSRDRVGDGYTF
TGTGCCAGCAGCAGCCGGGACAGGGTGGGCGATGGCTACACCTTC
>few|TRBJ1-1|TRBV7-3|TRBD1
CASSLRAPGQPNLNTEAFF
TGTGCCAGCAGCTTAAGGGCGCCGGGACAGCCGAATTTGAACACTGAAGCTTTCTTT
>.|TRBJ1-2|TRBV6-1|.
CASSEGIGRNYGYTF
TGTGCCAGCAGTGAAGGGATCGGCAGAAACTATGGCTACACCTTC
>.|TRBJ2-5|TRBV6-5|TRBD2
CASSEGLAGVAQYF
TGTGCCAGCAGTGAGGGACTAGCGGGAGTGGCCCAGTACTTC
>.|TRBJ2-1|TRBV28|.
CASSSTRYLFF
TGTGCCAGCAGTTCGACTAGATATCTGTTCTTC
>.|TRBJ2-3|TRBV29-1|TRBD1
CSVATGDTQYF
TGCAGCGTTGCTACAGGGGACACGCAGTATTTT
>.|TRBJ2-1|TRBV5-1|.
CASSSRVGEGSYNEQFF
TGCGCCAGCAGCTCGAGGGTGGGGGAAGGGTCCTACAATGAGCAGTTCTTC
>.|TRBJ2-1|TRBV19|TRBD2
CASSIGLAPNEQFF
TGTGCCAGTAGTATTGGACTAGCCCCGAATGAGCAGTTCTTC
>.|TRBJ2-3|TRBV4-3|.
CASSQDVPNTQYF
TGCGCCAGCAGCCAAGATGTTCCAAATACGCAGTATTTT
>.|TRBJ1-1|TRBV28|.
CAYSTSTEAFF
TGTGCATATTCGACTTCAACTGAAGCTTTCTTT
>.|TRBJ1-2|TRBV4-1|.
CASSHQGKGYGYTF
TGCGCCAGCAGCCACCAGGGGAAGGGCTATGGCTACACCTTC
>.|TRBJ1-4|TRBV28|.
CASQSGAGAYKLFF
TGTGCCAGCCAATCGGGGGCAGGGGCGTATAAACTGTTTTTT
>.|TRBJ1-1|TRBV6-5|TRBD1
CASRNRGRDTEAFF
TGTGCCAGCAGGAACAGGGGGCGCGACACTGAAGCTTTCTTT
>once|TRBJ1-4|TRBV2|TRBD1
CASSEKTGKNEKLFF
TGTGCCAGCAGTGAAAAGACAGGGAAAAATGAAAAACTGTTTTTT
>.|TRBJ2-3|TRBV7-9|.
CASSLSSVTDTQYF
TGTGCCAGCAGCTTATCTTCAGTCACAGATACGCAGTATTTT
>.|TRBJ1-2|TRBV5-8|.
CASSLEGFGYTF
TGTGCCAGCAGCTTGGAGGGGTTTGGCTACACCTTC
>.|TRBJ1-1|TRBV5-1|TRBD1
CASSLRDSEAFF
TGCGCCAGCAGCTTGAGGGACAGTGAAGCTTTCTTT
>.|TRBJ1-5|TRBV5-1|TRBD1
CASSLGPRTGDNQPQHF
TGCGCCAGCAGCTTGGGGCCTCGGACAGGGGACAATCAGCCCCAGCATTTT
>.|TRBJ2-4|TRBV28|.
CASSLDGVQNIQYF
TGTGCCAGCAGTTTAGACGGGGTCCAAAACATTCAGTACTTC
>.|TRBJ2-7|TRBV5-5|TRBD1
CASSFGPGGQGDEQYF
TGTGCCAGCAGTTTTGGCCCGGGGGGACAGGGAGACGAGCAGTACTTC
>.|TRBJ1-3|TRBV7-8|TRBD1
CASSLRTGSFSGNTIYF
TGTGCCAGCAGCCTTCGGACAGGTTCTTTCTCTGGAAACACCATATATTTT
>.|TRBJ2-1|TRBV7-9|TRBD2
CASSPGGRSSYNEQFF
TGTGCCAGCAGCCCTGGCGGGAGGAGCTCCTACAATGAGCAGTTCTTC
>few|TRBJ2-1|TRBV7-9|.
CASSLGTANNEQFF
TGTGCCAGCAGCTTAGGGACGGCTAACAATGAGCAGTTCTTC
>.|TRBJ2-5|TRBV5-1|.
CASVKGGLRETQYF
TGCGCCAGCGTGAAGGGAGGTCTGAGGGAGACCCAGTACTTC
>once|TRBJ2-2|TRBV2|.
CASMAHLDGELFF
TGTGCCAGCATGGCCCACCTGGACGGGGAGCTGTTTTTT
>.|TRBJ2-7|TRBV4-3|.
CASSQEPSFFYEQYF
TGCGCCAGCAGCCAAGAACCTAGCTTCTTCTACGAGCAGTACTTC
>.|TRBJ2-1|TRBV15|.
CATSRSSGSSYNEQFF
TGTGCCACCAGCAGAAGTAGCGGAAGCTCCTACAATGAGCAGTTCTTC
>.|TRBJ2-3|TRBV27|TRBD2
CASRAWTSGRSDTQYF
TGTGCCAGCAGGGCTTGGACTAGCGGGCGCTCGGATACGCAGTATTTT
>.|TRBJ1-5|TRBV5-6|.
CASSLFDRLNQPQHF
TGTGCCAGCAGCCTGTTCGACAGACTCAATCAGCCCCAGCATTTT
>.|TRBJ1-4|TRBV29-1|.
CSALPAGFNEKLFF
TGCAGCGCTCTCCCAGCTGGATTTAATGAAAAACTGTTTTTT
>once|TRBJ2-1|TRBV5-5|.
CASSLGPDNEQFF
TGTGCCAGCAGTCTAGGACCAGACAATGAGCAGTTCTTC
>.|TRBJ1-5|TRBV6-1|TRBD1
CAISERQGSQPQHF
TGTGCCATCAGTGAGAGACAGGGGAGTCAGCCCCAGCATTTT
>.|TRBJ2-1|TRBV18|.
CASSPPQGRIEQFF
TGTGCCAGCTCACCACCCCAAGGAAGGATTGAGCAGTTCTTC
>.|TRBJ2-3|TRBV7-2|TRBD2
CASSSSSGRSTDTQYF
TGTGCCAGCAGCTCTTCTAGCGGGAGGAGCACAGATACGCAGTATTTT
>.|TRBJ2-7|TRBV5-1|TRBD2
CASSWTSGTSSYEQYF
TGCGCCAGCAGCTGGACTAGCGGCACCAGCTCCTACGAGCAGTACTTC
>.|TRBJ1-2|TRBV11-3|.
CASSLDDSGVYGYTF
TGTGCCAGCAGCTTAGATGACAGCGGAGTCTATGGCTACACCTTC
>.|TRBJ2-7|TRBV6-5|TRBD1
CASSWNRDRELGF
TGTGCCAGCAGCTGGAACCGGGACAGGGAATTGGGCTTC
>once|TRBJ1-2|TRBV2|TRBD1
CASSESRQGARYGYTF
TGTGCCAGCAGTGAATCAAGGCAGGGGGCGCGCTATGGCTACACCTTC
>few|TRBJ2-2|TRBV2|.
CASSEWGWNTGELFF
TGTGCCAGCAGTGAATGGGGGTGGAACACCGGGGAGCTGTTTTTT
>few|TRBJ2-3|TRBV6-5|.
CASSYVPASTDTQYF
TGTGCCAGCAGTTACGTCCCAGCTAGCACAGATACGCAGTATTTT
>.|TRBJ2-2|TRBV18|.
CASSPNRVDTGGELFF
TGTGCCAGCTCACCAAACAGGGTTGATACAGGCGGGGAGCTGTTTTTT
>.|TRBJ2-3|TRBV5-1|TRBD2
CASSWGLAGADTQYF
TGCGCCAGCAGCTGGGGACTAGCGGGAGCAGATACGCAGTATTTT
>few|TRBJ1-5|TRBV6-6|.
CASRRDGTNQPQHF
TGTGCCAGCCGGAGGGACGGAACCAATCAGCCCCAGCATTTT
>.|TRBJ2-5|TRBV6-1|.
CASRAPGVRETQYF
TGTGCCAGCAGGGCGCCTGGGGTTCGGGAGACCCAGTACTTC
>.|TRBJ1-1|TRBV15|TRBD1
CATSSGRGRFDTEAFF
TGTGCCACCAGCAGCGGCAGGGGGCGGTTCGACACTGAAGCTTTCTTT
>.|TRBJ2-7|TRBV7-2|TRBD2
CASSLVRAGGRNEQYF
TGTGCCAGCAGCTTAGTGCGCGCGGGGGGGAGGAACGAGCAGTACTTC
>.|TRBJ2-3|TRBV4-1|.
CASSQDRADTDTQYF
TGCGCCAGCAGCCAAGACAGGGCCGACACAGATACGCAGTATTTT
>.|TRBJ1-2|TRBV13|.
CASRNTGKSGGYTF
TGTGCCAGCAGGAATACAGGGAAGAGTGGTGGCTACACCTTC
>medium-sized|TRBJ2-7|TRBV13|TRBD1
CASRRGQGDEQYF
TGTGCCAGCAGACGCGGACAGGGGGACGAGCAGTACTTC
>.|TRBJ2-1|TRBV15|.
CATSSGEQFF
TGTGCCACCAGCAGCGGTGAGCAGTTCTTC
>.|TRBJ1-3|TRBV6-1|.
CASNREGGNTIYF
TGTGCCAGCAACAGGGAAGGGGGAAACACCATATATTTT
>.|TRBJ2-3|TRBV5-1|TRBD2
CASSPPTSGSTDTQYF
TGCGCCAGCAGCCCCCCGACTAGCGGGAGCACAGATACGCAGTATTTT
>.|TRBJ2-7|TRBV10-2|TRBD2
CASSESGLAYEQYF
TGCGCCAGCAGTGAGTCGGGACTAGCGTACGAGCAGTACTTC
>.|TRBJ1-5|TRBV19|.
CASSIRGHFQPQHF
TGTGCCAGTAGTATAAGGGGCCATTTCCAGCCCCAGCATTTT
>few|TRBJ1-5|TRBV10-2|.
CASKLSGNSNQPQHF
TGCGCCAGCAAGTTGTCAGGGAATAGCAATCAGCCCCAGCATTTT
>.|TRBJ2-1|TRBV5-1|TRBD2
CASSGGTSVYNEQFF
TGCGCCAGCAGCGGTGGGACTAGCGTTTACAATGAGCAGTTCTTC
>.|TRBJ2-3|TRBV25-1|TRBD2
CASSDKVTSATDTQYF
TGTGCCAGCAGCGACAAGGTCACTAGCGCCACAGATACGCAGTATTTT
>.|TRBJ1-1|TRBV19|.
CASTTLGANTEAFF
TGTGCCAGTACAACTCTGGGGGCCAACACTGAAGCTTTCTTT
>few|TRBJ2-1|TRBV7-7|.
CASSLDLNNEQFF
TGTGCTAGCAGCTTAGACCTAAACAATGAGCAGTTCTTC